Sequencing of this T cell receptor beta chain was carried out in a study of T cells in Graves' hyperthyroidism and ophthalmopathy. Concerning this clonotype: The antigen is undetermined.

Study-wide findings and caveats: From stable hyperthyroidism, ophthalmopathy was separated by a 13 V-J model. Also found in blood were most expanded thyroid clonotypes above 0.001.

Template material for amplifying TCR beta CDR3 regions consisted of RNA transcripts. The HTBI set primed first-round TCR CDR3 RT-PCR. TCRdb independently ran MiXCR on the multiplex PCR reads; one entry per CDR3 protein. This table has roughly 700,000 distinct CDR3 sequences, 14% appearing once. This CDR3 region has 13 residues. With 5 bases removed from V and 7 bases from J, the gap between germline ends came to 14 bases. Germline assignment: CDR1 SGHTA and CDR2 FQGTGA. This chain links TRBV7-3 with TRBJ1-1; tentative D call: TRBD1 (5 bases). Sample: blood. This TCR came from a woman aged 18-29 years with Graves' hyperthyroidism. The CDR3 reads CASSPSGGNEAFF. The CDR3 bases are TGTGCCAGCAGCCCGAGTGGGGGTAATGAAGCTTTCTTT.